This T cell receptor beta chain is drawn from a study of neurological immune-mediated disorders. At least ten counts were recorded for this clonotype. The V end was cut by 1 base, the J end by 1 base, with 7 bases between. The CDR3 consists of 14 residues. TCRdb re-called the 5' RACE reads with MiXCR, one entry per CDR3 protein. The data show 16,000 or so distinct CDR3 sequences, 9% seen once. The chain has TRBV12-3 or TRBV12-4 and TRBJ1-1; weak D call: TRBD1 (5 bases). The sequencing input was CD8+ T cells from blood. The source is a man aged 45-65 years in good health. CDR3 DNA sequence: TGTGCCAGCAGTTTAGTACAGGAGAACACTGAAGCTTTCTTT. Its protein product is CASSLVQENTEAFF.